Listed below are T cell receptor beta chains from one sample, sequenced in a study of blood T cell repertoires in COVID-19. Data came from immunoSEQ multiplex PCR; TCRdb stores just in-frame clones and leaves some out. The sample includes 150,000 or so clones, around 86% of them seen just once. The sequenced material came from peripheral blood. These receptors were collected from a man older than 75 with acute or convalescent COVID-19. CDR3s include the opening cysteine and the closing phenylalanine or tryptophan. A D gene is named only where the DNA matches it firmly. The size entry is marked missing in some rows and otherwise reads once, few, many or a size class.

v_call,d_call,clone_size,j_call,cdr3_nt,cdr3_aa
TRBV5-1,TRBD1,-,TRBJ2-5,TGCGCCAGCAGCTCTACAGGGGAAAAGGGGGAGACCCAGTACTTC,CASSSTGEKGETQYF
TRBV5-1,-,-,TRBJ1-1,TGCGCCAGCAGCTTGGGTATCCGGTCCACTGAAGCTTTCTTT,CASSLGIRSTEAFF
TRBV19,-,-,TRBJ2-1,TGTGCCAGTAGTAAGAGCTCCTACAATGAGCAGTTCTTC,CASSKSSYNEQFF
TRBV11-2,-,-,TRBJ1-2,TGTGCCAGCAGCCAAACCACTGCGGATCACTATGGCTACACCTTC,CASSQTTADHYGYTF
TRBV18,-,-,TRBJ1-6,TGTGCCAGCTCCACAGAAAGCTCCTATAATTCACCCCTCCACTTT,CASSTESSYNSPLHF
TRBV2,TRBD1,-,TRBJ2-2,TGTGCCAGCGCGACAGGGGGAGGCACCGGGGAGCTGTTTTTT,CASATGGGTGELFF
TRBV19,TRBD1,-,TRBJ1-1,TGTGCCAGTAGTATATCCCCCCCCGGAGGGGGCCGGACTGAAGCTTTCTTT,CASSISPPGGGRTEAFF
TRBV18,-,-,TRBJ1-6,TGTGCCAGCTCACCACCAGGGAGTGATAATTCACCCCTCCACTTT,CASSPPGSDNSPLHF
TRBV30,TRBD1,-,TRBJ1-5,TGTGCCTGGAGCCCGGGACAGGGAAATCAGCCCCAGCATTTT,CAWSPGQGNQPQHF
TRBV30,TRBD1,-,TRBJ1-5,TGTGCCTGGAGTCGCATTGGACAGGTAGGAAGCAATCAGCCCCAGCATTTT,CAWSRIGQVGSNQPQHF
TRBV19,TRBD1,-,TRBJ2-2,TGTGCCAGTAACACAGGGACAGGGGGTCGGAGAGGGAACACCGGGGAGCTGTTTTTT,CASNTGTGGRRGNTGELFF
TRBV5-6,-,few,TRBJ2-2,TGTGCCAGCAGCGCCAGGGCCGGGGAGCTGTTTTTT,CASSARAGELFF
TRBV19,-,-,TRBJ1-5,TGTGCCAGTAGCCAGGGTTTCAATCAGCCCCAGCATTTT,CASSQGFNQPQHF
TRBV12-3/TRBV12-4,-,-,TRBJ1-2,TGTGCCAGCAGCCCTCTTTTCTATGGCTACACCTTC,CASSPLFYGYTF
TRBV30,TRBD1,-,TRBJ2-5,TGTGCCTGGAGTGGACGACAGGGCCTCCAAGAGACCCAGTACTTC,CAWSGRQGLQETQYF
TRBV10-3,-,-,TRBJ2-3,TGTGCCATCAGTGAGTCGAGTGATACGCAGTATTTT,CAISESSDTQYF
TRBV6-2/TRBV6-3,-,-,TRBJ2-5,TGTGCCAGCAGTTACTCAGGGGGTTTGTGGGAGACCCAGTACTTC,CASSYSGGLWETQYF
TRBV3-1/TRBV3-2,TRBD2,-,TRBJ2-2,TGTGCCAGCAGCCGAACTAGCGGGGTAAATGCCGGGGAGCTGTTTTTT,CASSRTSGVNAGELFF
TRBV30,TRBD1,-,TRBJ1-1,TGTGCCTGGAGGTCAACAGGGGGTATCCCCTCTAACTGGGCCGAAGCTTTCTTT,CAWRSTGGIPSNWAEAFF
TRBV5-6,TRBD2,-,TRBJ2-1,TGTGCCAGCAGCTTCGGGCTAGCGGCTAAATACTCCTACAATGAGCAGTTCTTC,CASSFGLAAKYSYNEQFF
TRBV24-1,-,-,TRBJ2-5,TGTGCCACCAGTGATACTAAGACAGCCCAAGAGACCCAGTACTTC,CATSDTKTAQETQYF
TRBV2,TRBD2,once,TRBJ2-1,TGTGCCAGCACGGGACTAGCATTCAACAATGAGCAGTTCTTC,CASTGLAFNNEQFF
TRBV3-1/TRBV3-2,TRBD2,few,TRBJ2-7,TGTGCCAGCAGCGAGACATCCGGGACTAGCGGCGAGCAGTACTTC,CASSETSGTSGEQYF
TRBV20-1,-,-,TRBJ1-2,TGCAGTGCTAGAGCAGGGTATGGCTACACCTTC,CSARAGYGYTF
TRBV5-1,TRBD2,-,TRBJ2-1,TGCGCCAGCAGCCCCGGGACTAGCGGGAGCAATGAGCAGTTCTTC,CASSPGTSGSNEQFF